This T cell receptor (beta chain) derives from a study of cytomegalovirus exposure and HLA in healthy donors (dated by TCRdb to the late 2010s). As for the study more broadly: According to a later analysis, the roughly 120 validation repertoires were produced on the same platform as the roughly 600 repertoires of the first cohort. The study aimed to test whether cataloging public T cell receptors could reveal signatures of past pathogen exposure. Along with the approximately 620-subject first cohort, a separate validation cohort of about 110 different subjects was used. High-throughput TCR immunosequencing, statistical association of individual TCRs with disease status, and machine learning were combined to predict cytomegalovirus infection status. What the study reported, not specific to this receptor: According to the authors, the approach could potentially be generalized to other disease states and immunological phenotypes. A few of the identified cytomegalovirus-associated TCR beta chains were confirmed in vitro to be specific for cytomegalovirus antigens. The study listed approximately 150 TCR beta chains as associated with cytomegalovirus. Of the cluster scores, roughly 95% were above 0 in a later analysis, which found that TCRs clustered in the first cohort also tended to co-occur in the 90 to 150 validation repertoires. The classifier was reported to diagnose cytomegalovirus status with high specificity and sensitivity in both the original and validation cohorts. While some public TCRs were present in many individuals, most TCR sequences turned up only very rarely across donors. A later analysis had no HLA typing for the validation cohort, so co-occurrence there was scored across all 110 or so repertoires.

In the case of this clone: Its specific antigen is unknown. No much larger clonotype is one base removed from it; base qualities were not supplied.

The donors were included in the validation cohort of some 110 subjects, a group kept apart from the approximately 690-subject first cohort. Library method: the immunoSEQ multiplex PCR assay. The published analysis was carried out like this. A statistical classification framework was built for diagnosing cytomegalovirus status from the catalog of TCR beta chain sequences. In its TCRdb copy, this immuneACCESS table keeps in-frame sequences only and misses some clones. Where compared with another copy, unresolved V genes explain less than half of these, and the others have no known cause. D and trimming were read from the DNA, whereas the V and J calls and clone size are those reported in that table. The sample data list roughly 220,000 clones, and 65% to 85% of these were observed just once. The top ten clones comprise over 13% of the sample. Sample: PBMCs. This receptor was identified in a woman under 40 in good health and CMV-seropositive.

The nucleotide sequence is given as TGTGCCAGCAGCCCCCAGGGACAGGGAAGCTACGAGCAGTACTTC. Its protein product is CASSPQGQGSYEQYF. The rearrangement combines TRBV9 with TRBJ2-7; TRBD1 aligns with 9 central bases. The germline V gene specifies SGDLS as CDR1 and YYNGEE as CDR2. The junction shows trimming of 4 bases on V and 3 bases on J, and the gene matches do not reach 8 bases of it. The CDR3 measures 15 amino acids from cysteine to phenylalanine. Of the read, only the CDR3 DNA is kept; its 45 bases are in frame from base 1.